The text below deals with one TCR beta chain. The antigen remains undetermined. The V end lost 0 bases, the J end lost 5 bases, and 8 bases lay between the germline ends. The CDR3 loop spans 13 amino acids. Germline CDR1 is SGHRS and CDR2 is YFSETQ. This sample is part of a study of OX40 agonist ivuxolimab in advanced cancers. Study background: Ivuxolimab was administered intravenously to patients at 0.01 to 10 mg/kg every 2 weeks. Of the participants, around 43% had some prior anti-PD-1, anti-PD-L1 or anti-CTLA-4 therapy, which was allowed.

Study findings and constraints: On average, CD8+ T cells showed a greater number of expanded clones than CD4+.

Clones were sequenced by immunoSEQ multiplex PCR, and TCRdb holds only the in-frame ones, with some missing. The sample includes roughly 90,000 clones, around 90% of them seen just once. Sequencing was performed on CD4+ or CD8+ T cells sorted from blood, taken in a trial of the OX40 agonist ivuxolimab. The source of this sequence is an adult with an advanced solid tumor such as melanoma, head and neck, liver or kidney cancer. The gene calls are TRBV5-1 and TRBJ2-5; no clear D. The DNA of the CDR3 is TGCGCCAGCAGCTTGGAGGGTTCGGAGACCCAGTACTTC. Its translation is CASSLEGSETQYF.